This TCR beta chain was sequenced during a study of blood T cell repertoires in COVID-19. Study at large: There were acute and convalescent COVID-19 samples, and they came from the United States, Italy and Spain. Nucleic acid was either cDNA or gDNA, and it came from T cells, B-cell-depleted T cells, or PBMCs.

How the authors handled the data: Amplification of reference gene primers provided the estimated nucleated cell counts. The assay was immunoSEQ multiplex PCR, and TCRdb's table has in-frame clones only and misses some. V, J and clone size were drawn from that table, and D and trimming were deduced from the DNA. The data show around 330,000 clones, with over 85% seen just once and 2.6% held by the top ten. V lost 0 bases and J lost 1; bases outside the gene matches: 0. CDR3 length: 15 amino acids. The germline gives CDR1 SGHRS, CDR2 YFSETQ. For recovered donors of Cohort 3, there were two negative PCRs, clearance, or symptom resolution.

The source of this sequence is a man aged 55 to 70 who had recovered from COVID-19. The J gene is TRBJ2-3, the V gene TRBV5-1; 9 bases line up with TRBD2. Sequencing was performed on PBMCs or T cells enriched from blood (not recorded which). CDR3 sequence: CASSLVAGGTDTQYF. In DNA form, the CDR3 reads TGCGCCAGCAGCTTGGTAGCGGGAGGCACAGATACGCAGTATTTT. Filled out from reference TRBV5-1 and TRBJ2-3, the complete variable domain reads KAGVTQTPRYLIKTRGQQVTLSCSPISGHRSVSWYQQTPGQGLQFLFEYFSETQRNKGNFPGRFSGRQFSNSRSEMNVSTLELGDSALYLCASSLVAGGTDTQYFGPGTRLTVL.